This T cell receptor beta chain originates from a study of Ad26.COV2.S vaccination and SARS-CoV-2 variants. This clone was counted between two and nine times. CDR1 MGHRA and CDR2 YSYEKL come from the germline V gene. V lost 1 base, J lost 1 base, and 13 bases lay in between. The CDR3 totals 17 residues. The treatment here: around 19 received Ad26.COV2.S at low or high dose, single or two shots; 5 received placebo; per-sample allocation not given. Sampling happened 63 days after the first vaccine or placebo injection. Generated by immunoSEQ multiplex PCR, the TCRdb table keeps only in-frame clones and is missing some. This sample carries 410,000 or so clones, approximately 90% of them seen once, and the ten largest clones take about 1.7%.

The chain links TRBV4-1 to TRBJ2-2, with D uncertain. Specimen: peripheral blood, collected in a trial of Ad26.COV2.S vaccine versus placebo. The clonotype was recovered from a person between 18 and 59 years old who received the Ad26.COV2.S COVID-19 vaccine or a placebo. CDR3 loop: CASSQALWAQNTGELFF. CDR3 DNA sequence: TGCGCCAGCAGCCAAGCCCTATGGGCCCAGAACACCGGGGAGCTGTTTTTT.